These 30 T cell receptor beta chains share one sample of origin, sequenced in a study of spatial heterogeneity in lung cancer. Study-level points and caveats: Tumor mutation count correlated with how many alpha and beta TCRs expanded intratumorally.

These receptors are not linked to any known antigen. One entry per CDR3 protein, called by TCRdb with MiXCR from the 5' RACE reads. The sample lists about 11,000 distinct CDR3 sequences; approximately 5.1% were seen once. Time point reported: sample taken at primary tumor resection. Sequences were derived from lung tumor tissue, sampled at surgery. All receptors come from a male donor with early-stage non-small cell lung cancer.

Within the sample, this clonotype is medium-sized. The rearrangement joins TRBV28 to TRBJ1-3, with D unresolved. This CDR3 region has 15 residues. The germline V gene encodes CDR1 MDHEN and CDR2 SYDVKM. Trimming pared 6 bases from V and 4 bases from J, leaving 16 bases between. Written as DNA, the CDR3 is TGTGCCAGCAGCCAGAATAGAGCGCTCGGAAACACCATATATTTT. It is translated as CASSQNRALGNTIYF.

This clonotype was found many times. The chain joins TRBV6-1 to TRBJ1-3; D gene unclear. CDR1 is MNHNS and CDR2 is SASEGT in the germline V gene. The CDR3 loop spans 13 amino acids. V was trimmed by 3 bases and J by 4 bases, leaving 7 bases between them. CDR3 region: CASSDLGGNTIYF. As DNA, the CDR3 is TGTGCCAGCAGTGATCTGGGAGGAAACACCATATATTTT.

This clonotype was picked up many times. The V call is TRBV19, the J call TRBJ2-7; 11 positions match TRBD2. Trimming at V came to 7 bases and at J to 3 bases, leaving 14 bases not matched to a gene. From germline, CDR1 is LNHDA and CDR2 SQIVND (reference sequence). The CDR3 consists of 17 residues. This chain's CDR3 is CASTKTHWGTSGYEQYF. The CDR3 nucleotides are TGTGCCAGTACCAAAACCCACTGGGGGACTAGCGGCTACGAGCAGTACTTC.

This clonotype was observed at least ten times. The CDR3 region is CASSGPSGNQPQHF. The DNA of the CDR3 is TGTGCCAGCAGTGGGCCCAGTGGCAATCAGCCCCAGCATTTT. This chain uses TRBV25-1 with TRBJ1-5; no clear D gene. The CDR3 covers 14 residues. Between the trimmed V and J ends, which lost 4 bases and 2 bases, there was a span of 9 bases. The germline V gene has CDR1 MGHDK and CDR2 SYGVNS.

Only a few counts were recorded for this clonotype. V and J are TRBV27 and TRBJ2-5; D is unresolved. This CDR3 region has 14 residues. V was pared by 5 bases and J by 1 base, with 11 bases between. In germline, CDR1 is MNHEY, CDR2 SMNVEV (reference sequence). CDR3 nucleotide sequence: TGTGCCAGCAGTCGAAAGAGCACCCAAGAGACCCAGTACTTC. Amino acids: CASSRKSTQETQYF.

Many counts were recorded for this clonotype. The chain has TRBV10-1 and TRBJ2-2; D is undetermined. The CDR3 is made up of 12 amino acids. The V gene's germline CDR1 is WNHNN and CDR2 SYGVQD (reference sequence). Trimming shortened V by 6 bases and J by 6 bases, and 8 bases separated the two germline ends. In nucleotides, the CDR3 is TGCGCCAGCAGCAGAATACCCGGGGAGCTGTTTTTT. This codes for CASSRIPGELFF.

This clonotype was picked up many times. The chain has TRBV6-2 or TRBV6-3 and TRBJ2-3; tentatively, D is TRBD2 (5 bases). Trimming pared 7 bases from V and 3 bases from J, leaving 14 bases between. This CDR3 region has 14 residues. The germline gives CDR1 MNHEY, CDR2 SVGEGT. CDR3 nucleotide sequence: TGTGCCAGCACTGTTGGGGAGAGGACAGATACGCAGTATTTT. Protein product: CASTVGERTDTQYF.

Sample share makes this clonotype medium-sized. This chain uses TRBV7-6 with TRBJ2-1; D ambiguous. Trimming stripped 3 bases from V and 0 bases from J, with 9 bases between. This CDR3 comprises 15 residues. CDR1 SGHVS and CDR2 FNYEAQ come from the germline V gene. CDR3: CASSFRSSSYNEQFF. CDR3 nucleotide sequence: TGTGCCAGCAGCTTTCGGTCAAGCTCCTACAATGAGCAGTTCTTC. Full variable domain (rest looked up from reference TRBV7-6 and TRBJ2-1): GAGVSQSPRYKVTKRGQDVALRCDPISGHVSLYWYRQALGQGPEFLTYFNYEAQQDKSGLPNDRFSAERPEGSISTLTIQRTEQRDSAMYRCASSFRSSSYNEQFFGPGTRLTVL.

This clonotype has a count of ten or more. V is TRBV20-1 and J is TRBJ2-1; tentatively, D is TRBD1 or TRBD2 (6 bases each). Germline V CDR1 and CDR2: DFQATT, SNEGSKA (reference sequence). The CDR3 spans 14 residues. CDR3 sequence reads: CSSRGGRSYNEQFF. The DNA for the CDR3 is TGCAGCTCACGAGGGGGGCGCTCCTACAATGAGCAGTTCTTC.

This clonotype was seen repeatedly, ten times or more. The chain recombines TRBV29-1 with TRBJ1-1, with 7 bases aligning to TRBD1. This CDR3 is built from 14 residues. Germline values: CDR1 SQVTM, CDR2 ANQGSEA. The V and J ends lost 6 bases and 1 base, in that order; junction bases with no gene match: 8. CDR3 in amino acids: CSVTVTGRNTEAFF. Here the CDR3 DNA reads TGCAGCGTGACCGTGACAGGGAGGAACACTGAAGCTTTCTTT. The complete variable domain, with remaining parts taken from reference TRBV29-1 and TRBJ1-1, reads SAVISQKPSRDICQRGTSLTIQCQVDSQVTMMFWYRQQPGQSLTLIATANQGSEATYESGFVIDKFPISRPNLTFSTLTVSNMSPEDSSIYLCSVTVTGRNTEAFFGQGTRLTVV.

This clonotype was detected ten times or more. This chain joins TRBV7-2 and TRBJ1-4, with D unresolved. The CDR3 runs to 14 residues. V lost 2 bases and J 5 bases, leaving 9 bases between the germline ends. Germline-derived CDR1 and CDR2 are SGHTA and FQGNSA. CDR3 nucleotides: TGTGCCAGCAGCTTAAAGGGCCCCAATGAAAAACTGTTTTTT. This sequence encodes CASSLKGPNEKLFF.

This chain uses TRBV7-9 with TRBJ2-3, with TRBD1 as a possible D gene (6 bases). V was trimmed by 4 bases and J by 2 bases, leaving 16 bases between them. The germline CDR1 and CDR2 sequences are SEHNR and FQNEAQ (reference sequence). There are 16 residues in the CDR3. DNA for the CDR3: TGTGCCAGCAGCTCCCAACTAGGGGGATTCACAGATACGCAGTATTTT. Translation: CASSSQLGGFTDTQYF.

The DNA for the CDR3 is TGCAGTGCTAGATCTGAGATGTATAATTCACCCCTCCACTTT. Translation gives CSARSEMYNSPLHF. The rearrangement links TRBV20-1 to TRBJ1-6, with unresolved D. Looked up from germline, CDR1 is DFQATT and CDR2 is SNEGSKA (reference sequence). This CDR3 has 14 residues. Between the trimmed V and J ends, which lost 2 bases and 4 bases, there was a span of 9 bases.

This clonotype was counted ten times or more. The chain joins TRBV5-6 to TRBJ1-5; a weak D match, TRBD1 (5 bases). The V gene lost 0 bases and the J gene lost 5 bases, with 9 bases spanning the gap. The CDR3 is 14 amino acids. Germline CDR1 and CDR2: SGHDT and YYEEEE. CDR3 sequence reads: CASSLDGAYQPQHF. CDR3 DNA: TGTGCCAGCAGCTTGGACGGGGCATATCAGCCCCAGCATTTT. The full variable domain, its missing parts supplied by reference TRBV5-6 and TRBJ1-5, is DAGVTQSPTHLIKTRGQQVTLRCSPKSGHDTVSWYQQALGQGPQFIFQYYEEEERQRGNFPDRFSGHQFPNYSSELNVNALLLGDSALYLCASSLDGAYQPQHFGDGTRLSIL.

A word on this clonotype: With a much larger clone just one base away, this may be a read error. The chain links TRBV11-2 to TRBJ2-3, with a weak D call TRBD2 (5 bases). CDR1 and CDR2 from the germline V gene are SGHAT and FQNNGV. The length of the CDR3 is 15 residues. CDR3 loop: CASSLGVLAKDMQYF. CDR3 in DNA: TGTGCCAGCAGCTTAGGGGTTCTAGCCAAAGATATGCAGTATTTT.

This clonotype has at least ten counts. The chain employs TRBV30 and TRBJ2-5, with TRBD2 identical over 10 bases. Germline V gene lookup returns CDR1 GTSNPN and CDR2 SVGIG (reference sequence). CDR3 length: 15 amino acids. V was clipped by 1 base and J by 2 bases; unmatched bases: 4. CDR3 in amino acids: CAWSDTSGAQETQYF. Written as DNA, the CDR3 is TGTGCCTGGAGTGATACTAGCGGGGCTCAAGAGACCCAGTACTTC.

This chain connects TRBV6-5 to TRBJ2-7; TRBD2 aligns across 9 bases. Per the germline V gene, CDR1 is MNHEY and CDR2 is SVGAGI. This CDR3 comprises 15 residues. V lost 4 bases, J lost 1 base, and 5 bases stayed unmatched. This CDR3 is CASSSAGGGSYEQYF. The CDR3 DNA is TGTGCCAGCAGTTCAGCGGGAGGAGGATCCTACGAGCAGTACTTC.

This clonotype appeared many times. This chain joins TRBV20-1 and TRBJ1-4, with D unclear. V was shortened by 0 bases and J by 7 bases, with 15 bases between the two germline ends. The CDR3 extends over 15 amino acids. Per germline, CDR1 DFQATT and CDR2 SNEGSKA (reference sequence). The CDR3 bases are TGCAGTGCTAGAGATGGCGGCCCTCTTTCTGAAAAACTGTTTTTT. This codes for CSARDGGPLSEKLFF.

This clonotype was detected ten times or more. The rearrangement joins TRBV15 to TRBJ1-1; tentative D call: TRBD1 (6 bases). The CDR3 spans 15 residues. Germline values: CDR1 LNHNV, CDR2 YYDKDF (reference sequence). V was trimmed by 8 bases and J by 10 bases, leaving 26 bases between them. In DNA form, the CDR3 reads TGTGCCACCGCAAGGCGAGGTTATACTAACAGGGCAGCTTTCTTT. It is translated as CATARRGYTNRAAFF. The whole variable domain, remainder taken from reference TRBV15 and TRBJ1-1, is DAMVIQNPRYQVTQFGKPVTLSCSQTLNHNVMYWYQQKSSQAPKLLFHYYDKDFNNEADTPDNFQSRRPNTSFCFLDIRSPGLGDTAMYLCATARRGYTNRAAFFGQGTRLTVV.

This clonotype was seen repeatedly, ten times or more. The V call is TRBV14, the J call TRBJ2-3; 7 bases are a match to TRBD2. Germline-derived CDR1 and CDR2 are SGHDN and FVKESK. Unmatched junction bases numbered 9, after V lost 4 bases and J lost 5 bases. This CDR3 is 15 amino acids long. The CDR3 bases are TGTGCCAGCAGCCGAGCGGGACTGACCCAAGATACGCAGTATTTT. As protein: CASSRAGLTQDTQYF.

This clonotype was seen ten or more times. This chain uses TRBV24-1 with TRBJ2-2; 13 positions match TRBD2. The CDR3 covers 16 residues. J gave up 3 bases and V 3 bases, and 0 bases lay outside the gene matches. Germline loops: CDR1 KGHDR, CDR2 SFDVKD. The CDR3 DNA is TGTGCCACCAGTGATGGACTAGCGGGAGACACCGGGGAGCTGTTTTTT. Its translation is CATSDGLAGDTGELFF.

This clonotype was seen ten or more times. The chain recombines TRBV9 with TRBJ2-5; 9 bases line up with TRBD2. In germline, CDR1 is SGDLS, CDR2 YYNGEE. J was trimmed by 1 base and V by 1 base; bases with no gene match: 5. The CDR3 extends over 16 amino acids. The CDR3 DNA sequence: TGTGCCAGCAGCGTATGGGCTAGCGGGGCCCAAGAGACCCAGTACTTC. This sequence encodes CASSVWASGAQETQYF.

In its sample, this clonotype ranks as medium-sized. The chain is built from TRBV5-4 and TRBJ2-7; 9 nucleotides line up with TRBD1. V lost 1 base and J lost 3; bases outside the gene matches: 8. The germline V gene has CDR1 SGHNT and CDR2 YYREEE (reference sequence). CDR3 length: 16 residues. DNA for the CDR3: TGTGCCAGCAGCTTGTATCCGGGACAGGGAAACTACGAGCAGTACTTC. Translation gives CASSLYPGQGNYEQYF.

With respect to this clonotype: A much larger clone is a single base away; this may be a read error. The J gene is TRBJ2-2, the V gene TRBV27, with a weak D call TRBD1 (6 bases). The CDR3 is 14 amino acids. CDR1 is MNHEY, CDR2 SMNVEV, per germline (reference sequence). The CDR3, as DNA: TGTGCCAGCAGGGGGGACATCAACATCGGGGAGCTGTTTTTT. Protein product: CASRGDINIGELFF.

The DNA for the CDR3 is TGTGCCAGCTCCCGACAGGGGGCGGAGGAAAAACTGTTTTTT. This gives the protein CASSRQGAEEKLFF. J is TRBJ1-4 and V is TRBV18, with TRBD1 matching over 10 bases. V lost 6 bases and J lost 8; bases outside the gene matches: 6. Germline V gene data show CDR1 as KGHSH and CDR2 as LQKENI. The length of the CDR3 is 14 residues. The full variable domain, with the rest looked up from reference TRBV18 and TRBJ1-4, is NAGVMQNPRHLVRRRGQEARLRCSPMKGHSHVYWYRQLPEEGLKFMVYLQKENIIDESGMPKERFSAEFPKEGPSILRIQQVVRGDSAAYFCASSRQGAEEKLFFGSGTQLSVL.

This clonotype came up many times. This rearrangement joins TRBV6-1 to TRBJ1-1; no firm D call. The CDR3 totals 12 residues. Trimming removed 6 bases from V and 4 bases from J, with 9 bases in between. Germline lookup yields CDR1 MNHNS and CDR2 SASEGT. CDR3 in DNA: TGTGCCAGCAGGAGGGCGGGCACTGAAGCTTTCTTT. Translated, it gives CASRRAGTEAFF.

Sample share makes this clonotype medium-sized (0.01 to 0.1%). The chain links TRBV21-1 to TRBJ2-1; the table's D gene call, TRBD1, was not cross checked with the DNA. TRBV21-1 is reported as a pseudogene. CDR3 length: 15 amino acids. Here the CDR3 reads CASSPGVSVYNEQFF. The CDR3 region has the DNA TGTGCCAGCAGCCCGGGGGTGTCCGTATACAATGAGCAGTTCTTC.

Worth noting for this clonotype: Mismatch with germline at one junction end may stem from a read error. V is TRBV29-1 and J is TRBJ2-1, with D perhaps matching TRBD2 (5 bases). Germline CDR1 reads SQVTM; CDR2 reads ANQGSEA. CDR3 length: 14 amino acids. The chain's CDR3 is CSVDRSSLYNEQFF. For the CDR3, the DNA is TGTAGCGTTGACCGGAGCTCCCTTTACAATGAGCAGTTCTTC.

This clonotype has at least ten counts. The chain recombines TRBV12-3 or TRBV12-4 with TRBJ1-4, with D tentatively TRBD1 (5 bases). The ends were cut back, 7 bases at V and 2 bases at J, with 14 bases in the middle. The CDR3 spans 15 residues. The CDR3 DNA sequence: TGTGCCAGCACCCTGGGTGGGGCGACTAATGAAAAACTGTTTTTT. As protein: CASTLGGATNEKLFF.

The rearrangement joins TRBV10-1 to TRBJ1-1; possible D gene TRBD1, 6 bases. CDR1 and CDR2 (germline): WNHNN, SYGVQD (reference sequence). This CDR3 comprises 14 residues. Trimming removed 10 bases from V and 6 bases from J, with 21 bases in between. The CDR3 bases are TGCGCCACCGGAACCTCAGGGGCCAGGGCTGAAGCTTTCTTT. It is translated as CATGTSGARAEAFF.